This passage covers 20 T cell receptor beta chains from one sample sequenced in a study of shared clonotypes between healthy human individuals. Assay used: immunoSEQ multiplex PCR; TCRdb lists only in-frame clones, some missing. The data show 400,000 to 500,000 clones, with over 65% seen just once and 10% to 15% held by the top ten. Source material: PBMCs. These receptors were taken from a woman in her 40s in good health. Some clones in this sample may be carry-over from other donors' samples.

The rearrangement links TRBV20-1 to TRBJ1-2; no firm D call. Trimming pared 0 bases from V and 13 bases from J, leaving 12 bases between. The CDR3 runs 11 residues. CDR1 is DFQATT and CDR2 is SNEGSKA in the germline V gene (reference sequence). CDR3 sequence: CSARDIGPLTF. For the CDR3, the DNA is TGCAGTGCTAGAGATATAGGACCCCTCACCTTC.

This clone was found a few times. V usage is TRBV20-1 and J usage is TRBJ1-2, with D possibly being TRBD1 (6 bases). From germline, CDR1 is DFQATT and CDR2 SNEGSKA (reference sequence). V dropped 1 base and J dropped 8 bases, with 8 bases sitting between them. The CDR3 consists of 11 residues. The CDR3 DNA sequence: TGCAGTGCTAGAGCGGGGGGCGGCTACACCTTC. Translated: CSARAGGGYTF.

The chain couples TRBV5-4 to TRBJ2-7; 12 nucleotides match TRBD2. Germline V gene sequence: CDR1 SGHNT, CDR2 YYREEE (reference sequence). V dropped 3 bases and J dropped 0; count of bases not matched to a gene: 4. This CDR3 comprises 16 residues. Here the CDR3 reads CASSSGTSGFSYEQYF. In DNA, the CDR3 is TGTGCCAGCAGCTCCGGGACTAGCGGGTTCTCCTACGAGCAGTACTTC.

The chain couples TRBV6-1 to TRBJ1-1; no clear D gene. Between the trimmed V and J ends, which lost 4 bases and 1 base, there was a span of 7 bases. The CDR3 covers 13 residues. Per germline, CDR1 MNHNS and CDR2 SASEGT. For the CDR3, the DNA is TGTGCCAGCAGTGCCGATAGGAACACTGAAGCTTTCTTT. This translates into CASSADRNTEAFF.

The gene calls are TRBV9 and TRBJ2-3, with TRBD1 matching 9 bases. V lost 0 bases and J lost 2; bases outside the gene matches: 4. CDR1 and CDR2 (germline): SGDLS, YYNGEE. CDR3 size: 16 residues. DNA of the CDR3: TGTGCCAGCAGCGTAGGACAGGGGGGCTCCACAGATACGCAGTATTTT. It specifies CASSVGQGGSTDTQYF.

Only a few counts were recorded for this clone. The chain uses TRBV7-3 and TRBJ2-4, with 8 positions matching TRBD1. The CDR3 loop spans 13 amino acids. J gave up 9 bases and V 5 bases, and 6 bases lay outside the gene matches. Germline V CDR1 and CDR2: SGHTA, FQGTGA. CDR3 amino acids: CASSADRAFIQYF. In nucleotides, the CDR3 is TGTGCCAGCAGCGCGGACAGGGCCTTCATTCAGTACTTC.

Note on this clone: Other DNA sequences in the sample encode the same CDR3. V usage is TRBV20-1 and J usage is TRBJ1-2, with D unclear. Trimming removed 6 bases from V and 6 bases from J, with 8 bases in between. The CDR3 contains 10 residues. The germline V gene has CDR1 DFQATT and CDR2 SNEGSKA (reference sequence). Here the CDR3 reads CSALGNGYTF. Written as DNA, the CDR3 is TGCAGTGCCCTCGGCAATGGCTACACCTTC.

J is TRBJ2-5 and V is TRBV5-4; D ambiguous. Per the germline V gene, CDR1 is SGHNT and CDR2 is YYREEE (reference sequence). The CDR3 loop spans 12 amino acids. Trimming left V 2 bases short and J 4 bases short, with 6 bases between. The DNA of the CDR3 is TGTGCCAGCAGCTTTTCCTCAGAGACCCAGTACTTC. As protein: CASSFSSETQYF. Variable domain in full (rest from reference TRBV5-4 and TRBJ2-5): ETGVTQSPTHLIKTRGQQVTLRCSSQSGHNTVSWYQQALGQGPQFIFQYYREEENGRGNFPPRFSGLQFPNYSSELNVNALELDDSALYLCASSFSSETQYFGPGTRLLVL.

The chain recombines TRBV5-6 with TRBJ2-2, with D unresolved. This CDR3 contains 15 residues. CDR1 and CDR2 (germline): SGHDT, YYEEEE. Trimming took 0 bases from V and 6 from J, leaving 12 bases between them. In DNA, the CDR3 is TGTGCCAGCAGCTTGGTGGACCGCGACGCCGGGGAGCTGTTTTTT. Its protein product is CASSLVDRDAGELFF. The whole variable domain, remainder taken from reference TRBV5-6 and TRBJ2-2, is DAGVTQSPTHLIKTRGQQVTLRCSPKSGHDTVSWYQQALGQGPQFIFQYYEEEERQRGNFPDRFSGHQFPNYSSELNVNALLLGDSALYLCASSLVDRDAGELFFGEGSRLTVL.

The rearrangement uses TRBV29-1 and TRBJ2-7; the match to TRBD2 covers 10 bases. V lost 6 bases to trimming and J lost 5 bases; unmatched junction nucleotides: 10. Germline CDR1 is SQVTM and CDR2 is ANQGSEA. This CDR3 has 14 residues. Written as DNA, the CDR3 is TGCAGCGTCGCCCGTAGCGGGAGGATCGACGAGCAGTACTTC. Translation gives CSVARSGRIDEQYF.

The CDR3 reads CASSQKGANYEQYF. As DNA, the CDR3 is TGTGCCAGCAGTCAGAAGGGGGCGAACTACGAGCAGTACTTC. This rearrangement joins TRBV27 to TRBJ2-7; TRBD1 aligns across 7 bases. The CDR3 consists of 14 residues. The ends lost 5 bases at V and 3 bases at J; junction bases unmatched: 7. Germline V gene sequence: CDR1 MNHEY, CDR2 SMNVEV (reference sequence).

The CDR3, as DNA: TGTGCCAGCAGTGTAAAGCGGGGGGGCACAGATACGCAGTATTTT. Translated, it gives CASSVKRGGTDTQYF. The V and J genes are TRBV2 and TRBJ2-3; 9 bases align to TRBD2. V lost 4 bases to trimming and J lost 1 base; unmatched junction nucleotides: 3. This CDR3 has 15 residues. Germline V gives CDR1 SNHLY, CDR2 FYNNEI. Supplemented by reference TRBV2 and TRBJ2-3, the full variable domain reads EPEVTQTPSHQVTQMGQEVILRCVPISNHLYFYWYRQILGQKVEFLVSFYNNEISEKSEIFDDQFSVERPDGSNFTLKIRSTKLEDSAMYFCASSVKRGGTDTQYFGPGTRLTVL.

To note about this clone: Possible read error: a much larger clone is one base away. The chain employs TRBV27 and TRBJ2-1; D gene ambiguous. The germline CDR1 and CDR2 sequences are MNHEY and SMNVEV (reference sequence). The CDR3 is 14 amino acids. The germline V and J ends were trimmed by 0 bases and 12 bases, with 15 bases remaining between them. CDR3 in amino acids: CASSLSAYSGGQFF. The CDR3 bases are TGTGCCAGCAGTTTATCGGCCTACAGTGGTGGGCAGTTCTTC.

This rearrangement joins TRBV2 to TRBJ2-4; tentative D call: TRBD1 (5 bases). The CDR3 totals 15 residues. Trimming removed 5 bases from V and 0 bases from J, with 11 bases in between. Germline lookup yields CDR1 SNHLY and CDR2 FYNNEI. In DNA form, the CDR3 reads TGTGCCAGCAGTTCAAAGACAGTAGCCAAAAACATTCAGTACTTC. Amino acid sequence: CASSSKTVAKNIQYF. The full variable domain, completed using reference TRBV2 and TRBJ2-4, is EPEVTQTPSHQVTQMGQEVILRCVPISNHLYFYWYRQILGQKVEFLVSFYNNEISEKSEIFDDQFSVERPDGSNFTLKIRSTKLEDSAMYFCASSSKTVAKNIQYFGAGTRLSVL.

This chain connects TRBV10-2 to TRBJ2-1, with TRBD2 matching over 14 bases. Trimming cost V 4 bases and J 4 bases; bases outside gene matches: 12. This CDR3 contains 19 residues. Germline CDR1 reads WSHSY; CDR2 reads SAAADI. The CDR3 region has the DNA TGCGCCAGCAGTGCCGGGACTAGCGGGGGAGGGGGCCGTTACAATGAGCAGTTCTTC. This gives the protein CASSAGTSGGGGRYNEQFF.

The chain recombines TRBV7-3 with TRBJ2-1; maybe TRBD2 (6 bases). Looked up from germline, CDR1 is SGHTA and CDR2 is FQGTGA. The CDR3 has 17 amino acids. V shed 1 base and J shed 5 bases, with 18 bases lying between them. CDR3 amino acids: CASSLKGGTQGNNEQFF. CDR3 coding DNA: TGTGCCAGCAGCTTAAAGGGCGGGACTCAAGGTAACAATGAGCAGTTCTTC.

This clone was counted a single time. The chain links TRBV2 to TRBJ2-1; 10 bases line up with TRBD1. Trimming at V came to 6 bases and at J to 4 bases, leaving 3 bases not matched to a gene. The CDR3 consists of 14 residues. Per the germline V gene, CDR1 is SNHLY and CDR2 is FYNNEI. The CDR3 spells CASSPGQGYNEQFF. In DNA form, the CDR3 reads TGTGCCAGCAGCCCGGGACAGGGGTACAATGAGCAGTTCTTC.

The CDR3 region is CASSPDRGRAPLHF. Written as DNA, the CDR3 is TGTGCCAGCAGTCCGGACAGGGGGCGGGCACCCCTCCACTTT. This chain uses TRBV27 with TRBJ1-6, with 11 positions matching TRBD1. Germline lookup yields CDR1 MNHEY and CDR2 SMNVEV (reference sequence). The CDR3 length is 14 residues. The V segment lost 5 bases and the J segment 11 bases; nucleotides outside the gene matches: 5.

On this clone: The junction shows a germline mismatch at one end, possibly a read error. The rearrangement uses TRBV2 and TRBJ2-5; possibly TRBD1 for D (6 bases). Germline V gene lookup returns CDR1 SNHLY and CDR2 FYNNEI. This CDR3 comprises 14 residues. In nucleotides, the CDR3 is TGTGGCAGCAGTGATCGGACAGACCAAGAGACCCAGTACTTC. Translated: CGSSDRTDQETQYF.

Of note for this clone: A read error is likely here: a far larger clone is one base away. The CDR3 DNA sequence: TGTGCCAGCAGTACCCAGGACACTAGCAATCAGCCCCAGCATTTT. Amino acids: CASSTQDTSNQPQHF. This sequence joins TRBV28 and TRBJ1-5; tentatively, D is TRBD1 (5 bases). V was cut by 5 bases and J by 0 bases, with 11 bases left in between. Germline CDR1 reads MDHEN; CDR2 reads SYDVKM. This CDR3 is built from 15 residues.